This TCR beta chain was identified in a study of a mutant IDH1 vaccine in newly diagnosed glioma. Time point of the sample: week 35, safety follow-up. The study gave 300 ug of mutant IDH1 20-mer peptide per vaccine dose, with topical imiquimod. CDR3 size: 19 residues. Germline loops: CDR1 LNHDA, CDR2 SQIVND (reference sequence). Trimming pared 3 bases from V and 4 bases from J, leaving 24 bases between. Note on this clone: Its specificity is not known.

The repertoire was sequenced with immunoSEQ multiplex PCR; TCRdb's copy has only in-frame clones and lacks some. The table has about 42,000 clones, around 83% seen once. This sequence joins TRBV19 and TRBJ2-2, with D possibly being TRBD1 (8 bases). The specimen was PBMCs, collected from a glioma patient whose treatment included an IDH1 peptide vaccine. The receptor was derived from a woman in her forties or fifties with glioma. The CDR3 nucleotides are TGTGCCAGTAGTATTCCCCAAACGACAGGGGAGGGTGGCACCGGGGAGCTGTTTTTT. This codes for CASSIPQTTGEGGTGELFF. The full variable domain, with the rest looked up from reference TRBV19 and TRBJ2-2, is DGGITQSPKYLFRKEGQNVTLSCEQNLNHDAMYWYRQDPGQGLRLIYYSQIVNDFQKGDIAEGYSVSREKKESFPLTVTSAQKNPTAFYLCASSIPQTTGEGGTGELFFGEGSRLTVL.